The rows below give T cell receptor beta chains drawn from one sample of a study of CXCR3-negative and CXCR3-positive naive CD8 T cells. Using the 5' RACE reads, TCRdb records one entry per CDR3 protein without DNA. Its table records 100,000 or so distinct CDR3 sequences. Sequencing was performed on naive CXCR3+ CD8+ T cells from blood. These receptors all come from a human donor in good health. Some clones in this sample may be carry-over from other donors' samples. Each CDR3 is given with its conserved first and last residue.

J gene: TRBJ2-7
V gene: TRBV23-1
CDR3 protein: CASSRGQEQIYEQYF

J gene: TRBJ2-2
V gene: TRBV6-5
CDR3 protein: CASSAGGPGELFF

J gene: TRBJ1-1
V gene: TRBV7-6
CDR3 protein: CASSLGGAMNTEAFF

J gene: TRBJ1-1
V gene: TRBV7-3
CDR3 protein: CASSLQWNTEAFF

J gene: TRBJ1-2
V gene: TRBV29-1
CDR3 protein: CSAGQGMAGYTF

J gene: TRBJ1-2
V gene: TRBV29-1
CDR3 protein: CSCAQGEAGYTF

J gene: TRBJ2-2
V gene: TRBV3-1
CDR3 protein: CASSTRRLAGGPGDTGELFF

J gene: TRBJ2-1
V gene: TRBV28
CDR3 protein: CASSFPGTGEQFF

J gene: TRBJ2-1
V gene: TRBV12-3/TRBV12-4
CDR3 protein: CASSYFSVGNEQFF

J gene: TRBJ2-1
V gene: TRBV23-1
CDR3 protein: CASSQSDFWDRGPTRGDEQFF

J gene: TRBJ2-7
V gene: TRBV7-9
CDR3 protein: CASSSGTGNTHEQYF

J gene: TRBJ2-1
V gene: TRBV20-1
CDR3 protein: CSARDKSSYNEQFF

J gene: TRBJ2-7
V gene: TRBV14
CDR3 protein: CASSQELRQITYEQYF

J gene: TRBJ2-1
V gene: TRBV29-1
CDR3 protein: CSGGGSSGRVNEQFF

J gene: TRBJ2-3
V gene: TRBV7-9
CDR3 protein: CASSSHSTDTQYF

J gene: TRBJ1-2
V gene: TRBV5-1
CDR3 protein: CASSFWDRGSYGYTF

J gene: TRBJ2-7
V gene: TRBV20-1
CDR3 protein: CSAILGQGMGYEQYF

J gene: TRBJ2-1
V gene: TRBV20-1
CDR3 protein: CSASFAGLAYNEQFF

J gene: TRBJ1-1
V gene: TRBV2
CDR3 protein: CASSVVRETGNHEAFF

J gene: TRBJ1-1
V gene: TRBV3-1
CDR3 protein: CASSQVRTLGNTEAFF

J gene: TRBJ2-7
V gene: TRBV29-1
CDR3 protein: CSVELSDSDSYEQYF

J gene: TRBJ2-2
V gene: TRBV28
CDR3 protein: CASSKNTRTGETGELFF

J gene: TRBJ2-1
V gene: TRBV5-1
CDR3 protein: CASSPWTSAGEQFF

J gene: TRBJ2-3
V gene: TRBV21-1
CDR3 protein: CASSKGRGPPLDTQYF

J gene: TRBJ2-2
V gene: TRBV12-3/TRBV12-4
CDR3 protein: CASSPRTGELFF

J gene: TRBJ2-5
V gene: TRBV9
CDR3 protein: CASSSGLAETMQETQYF

J gene: TRBJ2-5
V gene: TRBV12-3/TRBV12-4
CDR3 protein: CASSPPGRGLETQYF

J gene: TRBJ1-5
V gene: TRBV12-3/TRBV12-4
CDR3 protein: CASSAGGDSNQPQHF

J gene: TRBJ2-2
V gene: TRBV9
CDR3 protein: CASSVGDRASGELFF

J gene: TRBJ2-3
V gene: TRBV5-4
CDR3 protein: CATAGLGTDTQYF

J gene: TRBJ2-7
V gene: TRBV29-1
CDR3 protein: CSASDRLTYEQYF

J gene: TRBJ2-1
V gene: TRBV6-4
CDR3 protein: CASSRLAGGYNEQFF

J gene: TRBJ2-7
V gene: TRBV20-1
CDR3 protein: CSARFSGKGREQYF

J gene: TRBJ2-1
V gene: TRBV12-3/TRBV12-4
CDR3 protein: CASSGVSSLDEQFF

J gene: TRBJ2-1
V gene: TRBV29-1
CDR3 protein: CSVEVRGNPYNEQFF

J gene: TRBJ1-4
V gene: TRBV28
CDR3 protein: CASSSNRESAEELFF

J gene: TRBJ2-7
V gene: TRBV28
CDR3 protein: CASTPTTNSYEQYF

J gene: TRBJ1-6
V gene: TRBV7-6
CDR3 protein: CASSLGDRRNSPLHF

J gene: TRBJ2-1
V gene: TRBV29-1
CDR3 protein: CSVVMRDGSSYNEQFF